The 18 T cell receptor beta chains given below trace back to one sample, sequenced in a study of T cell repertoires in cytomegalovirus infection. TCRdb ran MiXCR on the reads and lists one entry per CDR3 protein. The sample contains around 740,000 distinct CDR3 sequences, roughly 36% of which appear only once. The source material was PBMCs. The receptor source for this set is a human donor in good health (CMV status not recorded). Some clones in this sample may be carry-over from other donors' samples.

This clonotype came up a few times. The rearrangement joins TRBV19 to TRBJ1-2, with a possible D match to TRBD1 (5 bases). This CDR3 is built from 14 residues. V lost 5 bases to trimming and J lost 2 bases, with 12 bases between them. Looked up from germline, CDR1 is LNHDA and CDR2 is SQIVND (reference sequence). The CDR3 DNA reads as TGTGCCAGTAGTGACGCGTGGGGGAACTATGGCTACACCTTC. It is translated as CASSDAWGNYGYTF.

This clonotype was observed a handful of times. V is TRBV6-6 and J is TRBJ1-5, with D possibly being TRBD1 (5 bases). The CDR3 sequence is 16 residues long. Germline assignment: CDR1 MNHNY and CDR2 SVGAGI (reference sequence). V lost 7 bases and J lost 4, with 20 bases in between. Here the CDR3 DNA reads TGTGCCAGCACTCCCACCGGGAGGGGTAAAAATCAGCCCCAGCATTTT. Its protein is CASTPTGRGKNQPQHF.

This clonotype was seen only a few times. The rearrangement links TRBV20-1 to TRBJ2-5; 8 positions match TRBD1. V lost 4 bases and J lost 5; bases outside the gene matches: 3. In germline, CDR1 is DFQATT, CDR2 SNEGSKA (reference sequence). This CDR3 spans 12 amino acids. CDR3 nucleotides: TGCAGTGCTAAAACAGGGGGGGAGACCCAGTACTTC. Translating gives CSAKTGGETQYF.

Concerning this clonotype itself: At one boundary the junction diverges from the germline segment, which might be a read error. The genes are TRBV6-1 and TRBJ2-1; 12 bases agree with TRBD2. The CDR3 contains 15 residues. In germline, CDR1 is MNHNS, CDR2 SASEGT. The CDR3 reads CASSPTSGSWYEQLF. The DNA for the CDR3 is TGTGCCAGCAGCCCGACTAGCGGGAGTTGGTATGAGCAGTTATTC.

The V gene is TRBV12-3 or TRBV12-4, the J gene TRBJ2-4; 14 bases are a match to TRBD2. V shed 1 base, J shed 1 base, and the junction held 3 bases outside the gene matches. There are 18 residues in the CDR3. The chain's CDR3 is CASSLGTSGGYAKNIQYF. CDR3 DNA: TGTGCCAGCAGTTTAGGGACTAGCGGGGGGTACGCCAAAAACATTCAGTACTTC.

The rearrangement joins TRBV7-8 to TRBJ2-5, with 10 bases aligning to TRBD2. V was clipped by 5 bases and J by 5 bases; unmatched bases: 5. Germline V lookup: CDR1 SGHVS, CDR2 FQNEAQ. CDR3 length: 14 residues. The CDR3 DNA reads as TGTGCCAGCAGCACACTAGCGGGAAGTGAGACCCAGTACTTC. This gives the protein CASSTLAGSETQYF.

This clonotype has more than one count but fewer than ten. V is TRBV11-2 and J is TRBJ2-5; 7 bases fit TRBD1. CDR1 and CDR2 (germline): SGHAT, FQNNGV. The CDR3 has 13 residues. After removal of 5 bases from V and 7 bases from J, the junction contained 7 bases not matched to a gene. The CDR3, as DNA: TGTGCCAGCAGCAAAGACAGGGTATCGACCCAGTACTTC. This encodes CASSKDRVSTQYF.

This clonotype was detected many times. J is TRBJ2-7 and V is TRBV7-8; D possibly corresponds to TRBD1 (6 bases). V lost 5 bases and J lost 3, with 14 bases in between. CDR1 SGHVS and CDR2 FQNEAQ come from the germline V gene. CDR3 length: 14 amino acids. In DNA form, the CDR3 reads TGTGCCAGCAGCGCAAGGGACACAATCTACGAGCAGTACTTC. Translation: CASSARDTIYEQYF.

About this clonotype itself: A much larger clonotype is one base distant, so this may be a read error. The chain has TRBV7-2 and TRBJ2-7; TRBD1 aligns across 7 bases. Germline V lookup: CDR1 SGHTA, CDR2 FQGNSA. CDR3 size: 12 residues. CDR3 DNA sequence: TGTGCCAGCAGCTTCACAGGGGACGAGAAGTACTTC. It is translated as CASSFTGDEKYF.

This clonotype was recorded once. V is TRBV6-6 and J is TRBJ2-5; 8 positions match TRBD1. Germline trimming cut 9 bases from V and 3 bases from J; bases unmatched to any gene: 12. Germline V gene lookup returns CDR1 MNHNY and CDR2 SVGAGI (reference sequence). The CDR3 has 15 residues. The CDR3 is CASTRGHVWEETQYF. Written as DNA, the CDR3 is TGTGCCAGTACCAGGGGGCACGTTTGGGAAGAGACCCAGTACTTC.

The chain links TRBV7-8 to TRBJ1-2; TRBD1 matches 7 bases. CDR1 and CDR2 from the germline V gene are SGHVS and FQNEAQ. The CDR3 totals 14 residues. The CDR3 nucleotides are TGTGAGACCAGTCCCGGGACAGAAAGACATGGCTACACCTTC. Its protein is CETSPGTERHGYTF.

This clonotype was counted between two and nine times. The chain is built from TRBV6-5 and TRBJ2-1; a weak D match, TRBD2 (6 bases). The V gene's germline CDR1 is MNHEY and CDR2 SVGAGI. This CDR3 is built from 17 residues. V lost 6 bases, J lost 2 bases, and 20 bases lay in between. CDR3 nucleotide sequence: TGTGCCAGCAGGTATCACTCCGGGACGGGAGCCTACAATGAGCAGTTCTTC. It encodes CASRYHSGTGAYNEQFF.

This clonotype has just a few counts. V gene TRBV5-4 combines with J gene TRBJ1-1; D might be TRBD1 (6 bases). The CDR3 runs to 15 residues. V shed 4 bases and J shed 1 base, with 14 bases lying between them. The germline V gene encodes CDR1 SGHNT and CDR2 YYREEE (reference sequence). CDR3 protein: CASSLRTAKNTEAFF. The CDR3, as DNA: TGTGCCAGCAGCCTTCGGACAGCAAAGAACACTGAAGCTTTCTTT.

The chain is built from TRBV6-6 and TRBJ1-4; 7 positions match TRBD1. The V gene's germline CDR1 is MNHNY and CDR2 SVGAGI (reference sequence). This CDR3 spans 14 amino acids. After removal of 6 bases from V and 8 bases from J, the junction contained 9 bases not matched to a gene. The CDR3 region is CASRKDRVEEKLFF. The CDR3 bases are TGTGCCAGCAGAAAAGACAGGGTTGAGGAAAAACTGTTTTTT.

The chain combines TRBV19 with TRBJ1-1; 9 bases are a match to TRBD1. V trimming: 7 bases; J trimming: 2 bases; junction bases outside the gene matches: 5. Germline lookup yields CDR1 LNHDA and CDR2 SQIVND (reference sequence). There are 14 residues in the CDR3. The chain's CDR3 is CASTSTGGNTEAFF. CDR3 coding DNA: TGTGCCAGTACCTCAACAGGGGGCAACACTGAAGCTTTCTTT.

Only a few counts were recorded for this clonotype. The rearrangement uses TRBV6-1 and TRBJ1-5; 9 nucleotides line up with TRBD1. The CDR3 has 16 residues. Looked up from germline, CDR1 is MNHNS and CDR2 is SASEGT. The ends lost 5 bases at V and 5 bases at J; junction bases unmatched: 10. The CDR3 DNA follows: TGTGCCAGCAGTCCCCCTCCGGGACAGGGTTATCAGCCCCAGCATTTT. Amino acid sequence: CASSPPPGQGYQPQHF.

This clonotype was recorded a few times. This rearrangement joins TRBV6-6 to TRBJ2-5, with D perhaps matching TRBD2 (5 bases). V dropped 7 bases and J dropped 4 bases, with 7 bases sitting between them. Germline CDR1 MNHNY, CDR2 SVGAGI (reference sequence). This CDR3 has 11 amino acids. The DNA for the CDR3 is TGTGCCAGCACCGAGGGAGAGACCCAGTACTTC. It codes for CASTEGETQYF.

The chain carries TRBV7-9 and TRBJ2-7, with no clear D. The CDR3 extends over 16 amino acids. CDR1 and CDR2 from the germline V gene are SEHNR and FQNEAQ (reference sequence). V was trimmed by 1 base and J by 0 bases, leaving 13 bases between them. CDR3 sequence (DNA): TGTGCCAGCAGCTTAGGAAAGGGCTCCCCCTCCTACGAGCAGTACTTC. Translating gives CASSLGKGSPSYEQYF. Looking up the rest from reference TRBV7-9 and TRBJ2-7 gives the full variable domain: DTGVSQNPRHKITKRGQNVTFRCDPISEHNRLYWYRQTLGQGPEFLTYFQNEAQLEKSRLLSDRFSAERPKGSFSTLEIQRTEQGDSAMYLCASSLGKGSPSYEQYFGPGTRLTVT.